The subject of this entry is one T cell receptor beta chain. This may arise from a read error, as a much more abundant clone is one base away. The sample belongs to a study of regulatory T cells in long-lasting Graves disease. Per germline, CDR1 MNHNS and CDR2 SASEGT. There are 15 residues in the CDR3. The V end lost 8 bases, the J end lost 7 bases, and 21 bases lay between the germline ends. The time point denotes: persistent/refractory GD, antithyroid drugs over 5 years with positive TRAb. From RNA extracted from PBMCs, the TCR library was made. Building the TCR beta libraries relied on iRepertoire HTBI primers, and CDR3 regions underwent Arm-PCR. Original analysis: Overall, samples carried over 60 TRBV and over 12 TRBJ segments. TCRdb processed the multiplex PCR reads anew with MiXCR; each CDR3 protein has one entry. The V and J calls follow TCRdb's processing rather than the paper's. The sample includes a few hundred thousand distinct CDR3 sequences, 20% to 25% of them seen just once.

This TCR was sampled from a female donor with Graves disease. Sequenced here: peripheral blood mononuclear cells (PBMCs), sampled when the disease was refractory, from a patient treated with antithyroid drugs. This chain links TRBV6-1 with TRBJ1-5; a weak D match, TRBD1 (6 bases). The CDR3 sequence: CASGRTVSGNQPQHF. For the CDR3, the DNA is TGTGCCAGCGGCCGGACAGTTAGCGGGAACCAGCCCCAGCATTTT.